This T cell receptor beta chain originates from a study of CD8 T cells in ankylosing spondylitis. Study outcomes and limitations: As reported, disease-linked clones showed significant enrichment in matched ankylosing spondylitis synovial fluid. Made up of 7 to 9 highly homologous variants, a TCR beta motif appeared characteristic of ankylosing spondylitis blood. Disease-linked clones were CD8+ and relatively rare in peripheral blood.

Researchers built TCR beta libraries using quantitative 5'-RACE with molecular barcodes. MiXCR, run by TCRdb on the 5' RACE reads, gives a single entry per CDR3 protein. The repertoire holds around 770,000 distinct CDR3 sequences, with 19% as singletons. This clonotype was picked up a small number of times. The antigen is not known. Germline-derived CDR1 and CDR2 are SGHVS and FQNEAQ. The CDR3 extends over 15 amino acids. V was cut by 3 bases and J by 2 bases, with 13 bases left in between. The chain couples TRBV7-8 to TRBJ2-5; a possible D gene is TRBD2 (6 bases). The material sequenced was blood, either unsorted or a sorted T cell fraction (not recorded which). This TCR was sampled from a male donor with ankylosing spondylitis. The CDR3 sequence is CASSFPSSVQETQYF. The CDR3 bases are TGTGCCAGCAGCTTCCCATCTAGCGTTCAAGAGACCCAGTACTTC.